One sample yielded the 3 T cell receptor beta chains listed below, sequenced in a study of cytomegalovirus exposure and HLA in healthy donors. Primers: 60 Vbeta forward and 13 Jbeta reverse. Assay: immunoSEQ multiplex PCR; the TCRdb copy retains only in-frame clones and omits some. The sample has tens of thousands of clones; roughly two thirds are singletons. Sample: PBMCs. The receptor source for this set is a woman aged 45-60 years in good health and CMV-seropositive.

This sequence joins TRBV11-1 and TRBJ1-1, with D uncertain. This CDR3 has 11 residues. The V end was cut by 5 bases, the J end by 8 bases, with 9 bases between. CDR1 is SGHAT and CDR2 is FQDESV in the germline V gene (reference sequence). The CDR3 sequence: CASSRHEEAFF. The DNA for the CDR3 is TGTGCCAGCAGCAGACACGAAGAAGCTTTCTTT.

The rearrangement links TRBV11-2 to TRBJ2-1, with D perhaps TRBD1 (6 bases). The CDR3 runs to 18 residues. CDR1 and CDR2 (germline): SGHAT, FQNNGV. The V gene lost 4 bases and the J gene lost 7 bases, with 26 bases spanning the gap. CDR3 region: CASSYLQPGTLLGNEQFF. CDR3 in DNA: TGTGCCAGCAGCTATCTTCAACCCGGGACACTTTTGGGGAATGAGCAGTTCTTC.

This clone has just a few counts. The V and J genes are TRBV6-6 and TRBJ1-4, with 7 bases aligning to TRBD1. The CDR3 length is 14 residues. Losses at the gene ends were 6 bases for V and 7 bases for J; bases not matched to a gene: 8. The germline gives CDR1 MNHNY, CDR2 SVGAGI (reference sequence). Written as DNA, the CDR3 is TGTGCCAGCAGAGAAACAGGGGCAGGTGAAAAACTGTTTTTT. Translating it yields CASRETGAGEKLFF.